This entry concerns a single T cell receptor beta chain. What it recognizes is unknown. There were TCR beta CDR3 regions amplified from RNA transcripts. An initial round of RT-PCR targeting the TCR CDR3 relied on the HTBI primer set. TCRdb re-called the multiplex PCR reads through MiXCR, storing one row per CDR3 protein. The sample includes about 400,000 distinct CDR3 sequences, about an eighth seen only once; the top ten take 28%. These data come from a study of T cells in Graves' hyperthyroidism and ophthalmopathy. Study-level findings and limits: Before onset, ophthalmopathy was predicted by the model a median around 6.5 months earlier. Most thyroid clonotypes expanded above 0.001 appeared in blood too.

This CDR3 spans 17 amino acids. Trimming pared 3 bases from V and 1 base from J, leaving 17 bases between. The germline V gene has CDR1 WNHNN and CDR2 SYGVQD (reference sequence). The material sequenced was blood. The sequence was obtained from a middle-aged man with Graves' ophthalmopathy. The J gene is TRBJ2-3, the V gene TRBV10-1; either TRBD1 or TRBD2 may supply D (5 bases each). CDR3 loop: CASSDNARGVRTDTQYF. The CDR3 DNA reads as TGCGCCAGCAGTGACAACGCCAGAGGGGTCCGCACAGATACGCAGTATTTT.